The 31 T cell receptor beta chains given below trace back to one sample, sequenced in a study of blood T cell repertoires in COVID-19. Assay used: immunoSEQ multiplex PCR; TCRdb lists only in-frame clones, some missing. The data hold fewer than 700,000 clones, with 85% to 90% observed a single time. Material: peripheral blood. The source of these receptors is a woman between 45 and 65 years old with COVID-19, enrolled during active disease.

CDR3 coding DNA: TGCGCCAGCAGCCCTAGGACTAGCGGGGTAATCGGGGAGCTGTTTTTT. Translation: CASSPRTSGVIGELFF. The chain has TRBV5-1 and TRBJ2-2; 12 nucleotides line up with TRBD2. The CDR3 runs to 16 residues. Germline lookup yields CDR1 SGHRS and CDR2 YFSETQ. The junction had 8 bases not matched to a gene; V was cut back by 4 bases and J by 7 bases.

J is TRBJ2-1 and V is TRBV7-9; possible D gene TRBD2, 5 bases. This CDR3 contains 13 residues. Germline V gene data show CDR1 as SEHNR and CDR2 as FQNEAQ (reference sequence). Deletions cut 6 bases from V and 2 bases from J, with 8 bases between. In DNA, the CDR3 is TGTGCCAGCAGGGGAGAGGCCTACAATGAGCAGTTCTTC. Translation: CASRGEAYNEQFF.

The CDR3: CASSLAPRGDTEAFF. CDR3 bases: TGTGCCAGCAGTTTAGCCCCCAGGGGTGACACTGAAGCTTTCTTT. V is TRBV27 and J is TRBJ1-1; D is possibly TRBD1 (6 bases). Germline loops: CDR1 MNHEY, CDR2 SMNVEV (reference sequence). The CDR3 covers 15 residues. V was pared by 2 bases and J by 3 bases, with 13 bases between.

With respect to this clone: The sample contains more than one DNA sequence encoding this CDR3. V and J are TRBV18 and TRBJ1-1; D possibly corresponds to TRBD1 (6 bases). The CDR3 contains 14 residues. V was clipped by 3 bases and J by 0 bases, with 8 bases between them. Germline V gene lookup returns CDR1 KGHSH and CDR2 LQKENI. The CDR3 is CASSPGQMNTEAFF. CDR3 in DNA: TGTGCCAGCTCACCCGGACAGATGAACACTGAAGCTTTCTTT.

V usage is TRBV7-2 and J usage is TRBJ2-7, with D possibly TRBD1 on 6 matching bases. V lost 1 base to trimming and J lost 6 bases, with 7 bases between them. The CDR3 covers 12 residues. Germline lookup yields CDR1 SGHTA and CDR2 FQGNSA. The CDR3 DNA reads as TGTGCCAGCAGCTTAGTCAGGGGCGAGCAGTACTTC. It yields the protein CASSLVRGEQYF.

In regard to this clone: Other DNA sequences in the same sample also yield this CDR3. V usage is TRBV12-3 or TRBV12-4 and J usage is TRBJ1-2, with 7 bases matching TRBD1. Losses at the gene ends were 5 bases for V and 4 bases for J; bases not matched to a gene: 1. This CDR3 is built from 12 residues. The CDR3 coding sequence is TGTGCCAGCAGTCGGGACAGCTATGGCTACACCTTC. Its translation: CASSRDSYGYTF.

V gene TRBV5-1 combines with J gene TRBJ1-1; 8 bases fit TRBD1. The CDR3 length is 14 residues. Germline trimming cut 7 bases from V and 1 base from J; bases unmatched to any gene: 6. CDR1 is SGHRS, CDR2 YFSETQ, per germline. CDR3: CASDRGLGNTEAFF. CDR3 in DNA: TGCGCCAGCGACAGGGGCTTGGGGAACACTGAAGCTTTCTTT.

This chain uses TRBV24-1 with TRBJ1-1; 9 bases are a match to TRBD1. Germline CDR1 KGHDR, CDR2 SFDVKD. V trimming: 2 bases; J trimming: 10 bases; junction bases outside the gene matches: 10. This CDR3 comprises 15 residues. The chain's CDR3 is CATSDWGDRAVGAFF. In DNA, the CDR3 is TGTGCCACCAGTGATTGGGGGGACAGGGCAGTGGGAGCTTTCTTT.

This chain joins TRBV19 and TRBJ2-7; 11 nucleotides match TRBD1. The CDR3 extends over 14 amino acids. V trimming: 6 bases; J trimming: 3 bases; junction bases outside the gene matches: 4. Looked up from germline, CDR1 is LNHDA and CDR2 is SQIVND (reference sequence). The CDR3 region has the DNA TGTGCCAGTAGCCGGACAGGGGGCAACTACGAGCAGTACTTC. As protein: CASSRTGGNYEQYF.

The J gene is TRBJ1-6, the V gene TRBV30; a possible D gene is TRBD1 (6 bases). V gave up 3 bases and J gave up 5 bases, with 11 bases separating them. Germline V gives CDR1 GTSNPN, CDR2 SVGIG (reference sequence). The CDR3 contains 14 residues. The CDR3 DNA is TGTGCCTGGAGACGGGGACACAATAATTCACCCCTCCACTTT. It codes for CAWRRGHNNSPLHF.

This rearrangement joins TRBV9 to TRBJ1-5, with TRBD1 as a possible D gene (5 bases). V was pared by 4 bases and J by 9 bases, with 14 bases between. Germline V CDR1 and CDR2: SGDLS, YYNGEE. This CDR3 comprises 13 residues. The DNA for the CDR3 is TGTGCCAGCAGCACCCCCCCAACAGGGCCCCAGCATTTT. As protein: CASSTPPTGPQHF.

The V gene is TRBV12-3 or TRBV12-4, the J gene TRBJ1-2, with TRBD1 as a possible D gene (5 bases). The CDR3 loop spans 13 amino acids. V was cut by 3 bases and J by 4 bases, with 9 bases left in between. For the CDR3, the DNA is TGTGCCAGCAGTTTCGAGCAGGGCTATGGCTACACCTTC. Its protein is CASSFEQGYGYTF.

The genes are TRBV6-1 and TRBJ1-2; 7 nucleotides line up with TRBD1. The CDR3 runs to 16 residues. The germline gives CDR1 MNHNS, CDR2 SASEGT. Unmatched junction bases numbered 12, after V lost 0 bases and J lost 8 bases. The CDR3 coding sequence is TGTGCCAGCAGTGAAGCGCTTCTTTGGGCAGGGGGAGGCTACACCTTC. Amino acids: CASSEALLWAGGGYTF.

The CDR3 loop is CASSWAGGGSGANVLTF. CDR3 bases: TGTGCCAGCAGTTGGGCGGGAGGCGGTTCTGGGGCCAACGTCCTGACTTTC. The V call is TRBV2, the J call TRBJ2-6; 8 bases fit TRBD2. The germline CDR1 and CDR2 sequences are SNHLY and FYNNEI. J lost 1 base, V lost 5 bases, and 7 bases had no gene match. The CDR3 totals 17 residues. Full variable domain (remainder filled in from reference TRBV2 and TRBJ2-6): EPEVTQTPSHQVTQMGQEVILRCVPISNHLYFYWYRQILGQKVEFLVSFYNNEISEKSEIFDDQFSVERPDGSNFTLKIRSTKLEDSAMYFCASSWAGGGSGANVLTFGAGSRLTVL.

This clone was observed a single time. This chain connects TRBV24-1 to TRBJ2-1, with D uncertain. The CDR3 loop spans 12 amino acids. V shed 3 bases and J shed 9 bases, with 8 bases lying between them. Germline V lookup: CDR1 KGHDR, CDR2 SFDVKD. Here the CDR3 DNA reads TGTGCCACCAGTGATGTATACGGTGAGCAGTTCTTC. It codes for CATSDVYGEQFF.

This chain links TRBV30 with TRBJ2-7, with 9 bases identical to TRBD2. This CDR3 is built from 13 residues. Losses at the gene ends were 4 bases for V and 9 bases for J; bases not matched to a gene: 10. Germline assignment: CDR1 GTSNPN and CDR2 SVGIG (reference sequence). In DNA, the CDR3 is TGTGCCTGGATGATCAGCGGGGGGTCCTTGCAGTACTTC. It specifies CAWMISGGSLQYF.

The CDR3 region has the DNA TGTGCCAGCAGCTTAGGCTTACTAGCGGGGCGCACAGATACGCAGTATTTT. Its protein is CASSLGLLAGRTDTQYF. J is TRBJ2-3 and V is TRBV13, with 10 positions matching TRBD2. The V and J ends lost 0 bases and 1 base, in that order; junction bases with no gene match: 4. CDR3 length: 17 amino acids. Germline values: CDR1 PRHDT, CDR2 FYEKMQ (reference sequence).

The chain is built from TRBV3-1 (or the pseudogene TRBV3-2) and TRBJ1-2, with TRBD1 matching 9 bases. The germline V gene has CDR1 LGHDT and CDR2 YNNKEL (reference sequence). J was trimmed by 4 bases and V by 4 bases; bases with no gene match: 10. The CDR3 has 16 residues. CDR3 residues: CASSPQTGGRIYGYTF. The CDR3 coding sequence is TGTGCCAGCAGCCCACAAACAGGGGGCCGAATCTATGGCTACACCTTC.

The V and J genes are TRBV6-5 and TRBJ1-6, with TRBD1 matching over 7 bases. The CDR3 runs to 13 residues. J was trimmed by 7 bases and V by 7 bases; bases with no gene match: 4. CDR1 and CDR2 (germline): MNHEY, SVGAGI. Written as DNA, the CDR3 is TGTGCCAGCATCACGACAGGGAATTCACCCCTCCACTTT. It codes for CASITTGNSPLHF.

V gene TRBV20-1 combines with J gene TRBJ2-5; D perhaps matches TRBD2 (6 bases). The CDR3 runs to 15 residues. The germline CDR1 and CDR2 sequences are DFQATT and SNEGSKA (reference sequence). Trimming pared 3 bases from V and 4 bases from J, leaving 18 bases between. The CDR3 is CSASLNWGVRETQYF. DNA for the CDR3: TGCAGTGCTAGTCTCAATTGGGGGGTGCGAGAGACCCAGTACTTC.

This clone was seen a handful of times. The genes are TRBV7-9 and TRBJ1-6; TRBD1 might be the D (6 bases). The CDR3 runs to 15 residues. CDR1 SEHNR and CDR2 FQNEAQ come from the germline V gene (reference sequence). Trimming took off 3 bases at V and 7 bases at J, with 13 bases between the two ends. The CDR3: CASSLDSMKNSPLHF. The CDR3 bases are TGTGCCAGCAGCTTGGACAGTATGAAAAATTCACCCCTCCACTTT.

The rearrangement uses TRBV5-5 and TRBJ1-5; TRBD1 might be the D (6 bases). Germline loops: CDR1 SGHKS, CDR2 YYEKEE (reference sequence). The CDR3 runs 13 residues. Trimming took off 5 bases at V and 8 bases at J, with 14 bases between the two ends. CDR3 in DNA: TGTGCCAGCAGTTTCGACCAGGGGAAGCCCCAGCATTTT. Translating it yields CASSFDQGKPQHF.

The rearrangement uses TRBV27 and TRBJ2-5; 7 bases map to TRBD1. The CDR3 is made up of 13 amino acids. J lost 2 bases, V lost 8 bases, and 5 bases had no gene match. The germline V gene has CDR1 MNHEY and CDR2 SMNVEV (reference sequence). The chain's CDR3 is CASVRDRQETQYF. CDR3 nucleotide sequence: TGTGCCAGCGTAAGGGACAGACAAGAGACCCAGTACTTC.

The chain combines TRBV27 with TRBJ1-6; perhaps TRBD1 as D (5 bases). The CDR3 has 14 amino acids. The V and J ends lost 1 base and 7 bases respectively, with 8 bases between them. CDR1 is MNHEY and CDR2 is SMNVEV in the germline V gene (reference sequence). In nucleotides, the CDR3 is TGTGCCAGCAGTTTATTGACAGCGAATTCACCCCTCCACTTT. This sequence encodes CASSLLTANSPLHF.

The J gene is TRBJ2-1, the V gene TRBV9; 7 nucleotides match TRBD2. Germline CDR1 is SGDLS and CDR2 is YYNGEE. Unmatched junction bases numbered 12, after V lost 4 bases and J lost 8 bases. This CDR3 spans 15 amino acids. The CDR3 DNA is TGTGCCAGCAGCTTCAGGACTAGTCGGTTGGATGAGCAGTTCTTC. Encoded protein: CASSFRTSRLDEQFF.

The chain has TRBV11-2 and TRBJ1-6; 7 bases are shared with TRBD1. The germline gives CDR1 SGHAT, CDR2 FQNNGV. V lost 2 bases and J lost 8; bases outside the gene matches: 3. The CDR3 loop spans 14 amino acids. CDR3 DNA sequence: TGTGCCAGCAGCTTACGGACAGGTTATTCACCCCTCCACTTT. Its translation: CASSLRTGYSPLHF.

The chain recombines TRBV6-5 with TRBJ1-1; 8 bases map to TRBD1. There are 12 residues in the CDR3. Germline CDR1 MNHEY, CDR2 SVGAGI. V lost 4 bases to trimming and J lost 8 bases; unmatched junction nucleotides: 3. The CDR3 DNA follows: TGTGCCAGCAGTTCCAGGACAGGGGAAGCTTTCTTT. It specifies CASSSRTGEAFF.

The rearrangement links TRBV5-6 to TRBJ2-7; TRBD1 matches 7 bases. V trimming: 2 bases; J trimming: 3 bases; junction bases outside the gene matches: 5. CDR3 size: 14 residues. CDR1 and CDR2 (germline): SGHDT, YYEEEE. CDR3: CASSFTGDYYEQYF. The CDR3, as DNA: TGTGCCAGCAGCTTCACAGGGGATTACTACGAGCAGTACTTC.

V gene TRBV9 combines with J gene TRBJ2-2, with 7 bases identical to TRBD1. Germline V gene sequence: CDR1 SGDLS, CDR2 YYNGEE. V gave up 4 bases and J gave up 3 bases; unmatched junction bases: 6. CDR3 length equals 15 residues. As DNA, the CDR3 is TGTGCCAGCAGCTTTACCGGGACAGACACCGGGGAGCTGTTTTTT. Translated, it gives CASSFTGTDTGELFF.

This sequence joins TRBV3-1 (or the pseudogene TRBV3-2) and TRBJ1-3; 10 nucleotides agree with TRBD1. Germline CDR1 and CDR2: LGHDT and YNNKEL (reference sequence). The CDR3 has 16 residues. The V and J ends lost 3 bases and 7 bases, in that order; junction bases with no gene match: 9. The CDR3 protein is CASSQGRQGALNTIYF. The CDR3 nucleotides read TGTGCCAGCAGCCAGGGGAGACAGGGGGCTCTGAACACCATATATTTT.

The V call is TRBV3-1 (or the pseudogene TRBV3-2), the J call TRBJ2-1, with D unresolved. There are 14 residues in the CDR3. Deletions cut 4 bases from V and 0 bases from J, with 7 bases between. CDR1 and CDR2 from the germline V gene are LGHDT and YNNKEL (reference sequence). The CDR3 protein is CASSLLSSYNEQFF. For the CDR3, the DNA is TGTGCCAGCAGCCTTTTGAGCTCCTACAATGAGCAGTTCTTC.